The TCR beta chain described here comes from a study of blood T cell repertoires in COVID-19. For the study at large: Material from acute and convalescent COVID-19 was sourced from the United States, Italy and Spain. T cells, B-cell-depleted T cells, or PBMCs provided the cDNA or gDNA that served as material.

The CDR3 covers 16 residues. Germline-derived CDR1 and CDR2 are SGHRS and YFSETQ. Between the trimmed V and J ends, which lost 4 bases and 0 bases, there was a span of 16 bases. Original data processing: Using reference gene primer amplification, nucleated cell counts were estimated. Profiling relied on immunoSEQ multiplex PCR, and the TCRdb table lists in-frame clones only, not all of them. Clonal size and the V and J genes are those of that table, whereas D and trimming came from the DNA. The sample holds hundreds of thousands of clones; roughly 90% are singletons and the top ten take approximately 4%.

This chain links TRBV5-1 with TRBJ1-1; maybe TRBD1 (5 bases). Sequenced input: peripheral blood. The sequence came from a woman aged 50 to 60 with active or convalescent COVID-19. CDR3 nucleotides: TGCGCCAGCAGCCCACCCCAGGGAACCATGAACACTGAAGCTTTCTTT. This gives the protein CASSPPQGTMNTEAFF.